Listed below are T cell receptor beta chains from one sample, sequenced in a study of radiotherapy plus CTLA-4 blockade in lung cancer. TCRdb keeps only in-frame clones here, not all; method: immunoSEQ multiplex PCR. The table includes 9,500 to 15,000 clones, about 80% detected once. The specimen comprised peripheral blood, sampled from a patient treated with radiotherapy plus ipilimumab. The receptor set was obtained from a human donor with non-small cell lung cancer that progressed on radiotherapy plus ipilimumab. CDR3s include the opening cysteine and the closing phenylalanine or tryptophan. A D gene is named only where the DNA matches it firmly. Not all rows give a size; the values are once, few, many and, for expanded clones, a class.

CDR3	DNA	V	J	D	size	length
CASSLSSGGPQETQYF	TGTGCCAGCAGTCTATCTAGCGGGGGGCCCCAAGAGACCCAGTACTTC	TRBV27	TRBJ2-5	TRBD2	once	16
CASSLGTNTGELFF	TGTGCCAGCAGCCTCGGGACGAACACCGGGGAGCTGTTTTTT	TRBV5-5	TRBJ2-2	NA	NA	14
CASSFRRGTGGGTGELFF	TGTGCCAGCAGTTTCCGCCGTGGGACTGGAGGGGGCACCGGGGAGCTGTTTTTT	TRBV27	TRBJ2-2	NA	once	18
CASSLDIGEQFF	TGTGCCAGCAGCCTGGACATCGGGGAGCAGTTCTTC	TRBV7-3	TRBJ2-1	NA	NA	12
CASSMAGGNTEAFF	TGTGCCAGCAGTATGGCCGGGGGGAACACTGAAGCTTTCTTT	TRBV5-6	TRBJ1-1	NA	NA	14
CASSLRDSTKNIQYF	TGTGCCAGCAGCCTAAGGGACAGTACCAAAAACATTCAGTACTTC	TRBV5-4	TRBJ2-4	TRBD1	NA	15
CASSQPGTGEHNSPLHF	TGCGCCAGCAGCCAACCCGGAACCGGGGAGCATAATTCACCCCTCCACTTT	TRBV4-1	TRBJ1-6	NA	large	17
CASSWGGSNQPQHF	TGTGCCAGTAGCTGGGGGGGGAGCAATCAGCCCCAGCATTTT	TRBV19	TRBJ1-5	NA	NA	14
CASSPSAGALIEQYF	TGTGCCAGCAGTCCCTCGGCAGGCGCGCTTATCGAGCAGTACTTC	TRBV6-5	TRBJ2-7	NA	NA	15
CSVNGYSSYEQYF	TGCAGCGTTAACGGGTATTCTTCCTACGAGCAGTACTTC	TRBV29-1	TRBJ2-7	NA	NA	13
CASSPPRTVNTGELFF	TGTGCCAGCTCACCGCCACGTACCGTGAACACCGGGGAGCTGTTTTTT	TRBV18	TRBJ2-2	NA	NA	16
CASSQDSPGYTF	TGCGCCAGCAGCCAAGATAGTCCGGGCTACACCTTC	TRBV4-1	TRBJ1-2	NA	NA	12
CASSYMQAGGQEQYF	TGCGCCAGCAGCTACATGCAAGCGGGGGGGCAAGAGCAGTACTTC	TRBV4-3	TRBJ2-7	TRBD2	NA	15
CASRSHRATNEKLFF	TGTGCCAGCAGATCACACAGAGCAACTAATGAAAAACTGTTTTTT	TRBV6-6	TRBJ1-4	NA	NA	15
CASSPPGGGSQYF	TGTGCCAGCTCACCACCCGGAGGTGGGTCGCAGTATTTT	TRBV18	TRBJ2-3	NA	NA	13
CASSPLGGINSPLHF	TGTGCCAGCAGTCCCCTAGGGGGGATTAATTCACCCCTCCACTTT	TRBV7-9	TRBJ1-6	NA	NA	15
CSVEKATAEAFF	TGCAGCGTTGAAAAGGCTACAGCTGAAGCTTTCTTT	TRBV29-1	TRBJ1-1	NA	NA	12
CASSLRVGFDSPLHF	TGTGCCAGCAGCTTAAGAGTAGGGTTTGATTCACCCCTCCACTTT	TRBV7-6	TRBJ1-6	NA	NA	15
CASSLGGEGVGYTF	TGTGCCAGCAGCTTAGGAGGGGAGGGCGTTGGCTACACCTTC	TRBV7-9	TRBJ1-2	NA	few	14
CASSFVGTGGYEQYF	TGTGCCAGCAGCTTTGTCGGGACAGGGGGCTACGAGCAGTACTTC	TRBV11-2	TRBJ2-7	TRBD1	NA	15
CASSPLAGGNTGELFF	TGTGCCAGCTCACCACTAGCGGGGGGCAACACCGGGGAGCTGTTTTTT	TRBV18	TRBJ2-2	TRBD2	NA	16
CAISEGQNNGETQYF	TGTGCCATCAGTGAGGGGCAGAATAACGGGGAGACCCAGTACTTC	TRBV10-3	TRBJ2-5	NA	NA	15
CASSLGQGSNQPQHF	TGTGCCAGCAGCCTCGGACAGGGGAGCAATCAGCCCCAGCATTTT	TRBV7-6	TRBJ1-5	TRBD1	NA	15
CASSQAETGETEAFF	TGCGCCAGCAGCCAAGCCGAGACAGGGGAGACTGAAGCTTTCTTT	TRBV4-1	TRBJ1-1	TRBD1	NA	15
CASSSDRTGELFF	TGTGCCAGCAGCTCGGACAGGACCGGGGAGCTGTTTTTT	TRBV7-2	TRBJ2-2	TRBD1	NA	13
CASSVRSGGALLETQYF	TGTGCCAGCAGTGTGAGATCCGGGGGGGCCTTGCTGGAGACCCAGTACTTC	TRBV2	TRBJ2-5	TRBD2	NA	17
CASSLVGEDSPLHF	TGCGCCAGCAGCTTGGTGGGGGAGGATTCACCCCTCCACTTT	TRBV5-1	TRBJ1-6	NA	NA	14
CASSQGPGTPRGNEQFF	TGTGCCAGCAGCCAAGGTCCCGGGACTCCACGGGGCAATGAGCAGTTCTTC	TRBV4-2	TRBJ2-1	NA	NA	17
CASSVTGSAYNEQFF	TGTGCCAGCAGTGTGACGGGGTCTGCCTACAATGAGCAGTTCTTC	TRBV2	TRBJ2-1	NA	once	15
CASSFRTSGGAFGETQYF	TGCGCCAGCAGTTTTAGGACTAGCGGGGGGGCCTTCGGGGAGACCCAGTACTTC	TRBV4-1	TRBJ2-5	TRBD2	NA	18
CASSLLAGAQDTQYF	TGCGCCAGCAGCTTGCTCGCGGGGGCCCAAGATACGCAGTATTTT	TRBV5-1	TRBJ2-3	NA	NA	15
CASSARTSGGKDTQYF	TGTGCCAGCAGCGCCCGGACTAGCGGGGGGAAAGATACGCAGTATTTT	TRBV11-3	TRBJ2-3	TRBD2	NA	16
CASSLGAGTTQYF	TGTGCCAGCAGTTTAGGAGCGGGGACGACGCAGTATTTT	TRBV28	TRBJ2-3	TRBD2	NA	13
CASGRQGNTEAFF	TGTGCCAGCGGCCGACAGGGGAACACTGAAGCTTTCTTT	TRBV2	TRBJ1-1	TRBD1	once	13
CASRLTGGPYEQYF	TGTGCCAGCAGGTTGACAGGGGGCCCCTACGAGCAGTACTTC	TRBV6-5	TRBJ2-7	TRBD1	NA	14
CASSLGQGIGELFF	TGTGCCAGCAGTTTGGGACAGGGGATCGGGGAGCTGTTTTTT	TRBV6-5	TRBJ2-2	TRBD1	NA	14
CASSFELAGTTGELFF	TGTGCCAGCAGCTTTGAGCTAGCGGGGACCACCGGGGAGCTGTTTTTT	TRBV5-4	TRBJ2-2	TRBD2	NA	16
CASSYRGQGSPHYGYTF	TGCGCCAGCAGCTACCGGGGACAGGGGAGTCCTCACTATGGCTACACCTTC	TRBV5-1	TRBJ1-2	TRBD1	NA	17
CASSLDGTATQPQHF	TGCGCCAGCAGCTTGGACGGGACAGCCACTCAGCCCCAGCATTTT	TRBV5-1	TRBJ1-5	TRBD1	NA	15